A selection of T cell receptor beta chains follows, all from one sample in a study of post-analysis software for immune sequencing data. TCRdb reprocessed the PCR reads with MiXCR, giving one entry per CDR3 protein. The sample has almost 700,000 distinct CDR3 sequences, about 60% seen once; the top ten hold about 11%. The sequenced sample consisted of blood. The receptors originated from a girl aged 2-10 years with multiple sclerosis. CDR3s include the opening cysteine and the closing phenylalanine or tryptophan. The order of the fields is CDR3 DNA, CDR3 protein, CDR3 length, D gene, clone size, V gene, J gene. The D gene is left open where the match is weak. Expanded clones get a size class; other rows say once, few or many, or leave the size out.

DNA: TGCAGTGCTCAGGCGGGAAAAGAGACCCAGTACTTC
CDR3: CSAQAGKETQYF
length: 12
D: .
size: .
V: TRBV20-1
J: TRBJ2-5

DNA: TGTGCCAGCAGCGTAGACGGGACTAGCGGGAATGCGTACTTC
CDR3: CASSVDGTSGNAYF
length: 14
D: TRBD2
size: few
V: TRBV9
J: TRBJ2-5

DNA: TGTGCCTGGAGTGTCGGCGGGGATCAGCCCCAGCATTTT
CDR3: CAWSVGGDQPQHF
length: 13
D: .
size: few
V: TRBV30
J: TRBJ1-5

DNA: TGCGCCAGCAGCTTGGCCAAGGGGGGGCACCCGCCCAATGAGCAGTTCTTC
CDR3: CASSLAKGGHPPNEQFF
length: 17
D: .
size: .
V: TRBV5-1
J: TRBJ2-1

DNA: TGTGCCAGCAGTGAATCCGGGAGCGGTGAAAAACTGTTTTTT
CDR3: CASSESGSGEKLFF
length: 14
D: .
size: many
V: TRBV25-1
J: TRBJ1-4

DNA: TGTGCCAGCAGCCCTCTACCGGGACGGAGCACAGATACGCAGTATTTT
CDR3: CASSPLPGRSTDTQYF
length: 16
D: .
size: .
V: TRBV3-1
J: TRBJ2-3

DNA: TGCGCCAGCTCCACCTCTTTGACAGATACGCAGTATTTT
CDR3: CASSTSLTDTQYF
length: 13
D: .
size: once
V: TRBV10-1
J: TRBJ2-3

DNA: TGTGCCAGCAGCTTAGCGGGGGGACTAGAATCCCGACCAACTTACGAGCAGTACTTC
CDR3: CASSLAGGLESRPTYEQYF
length: 19
D: TRBD2
size: .
V: TRBV7-4
J: TRBJ2-7

DNA: TGCAGCGCAGGGACGGCCGCGACTTGGAATGAAAAACTGTTTTTT
CDR3: CSAGTAATWNEKLFF
length: 15
D: .
size: .
V: TRBV20-1
J: TRBJ1-4

DNA: TGCGCCAGCAGCGACGGACTCCTCTCCTACGAGCAGTACTTC
CDR3: CASSDGLLSYEQYF
length: 14
D: .
size: .
V: TRBV5-1
J: TRBJ2-7

DNA: TGCAGCTGGGCGCTCACAGATACGCAGTATTTT
CDR3: CSWALTDTQYF
length: 11
D: .
size: .
V: TRBV29-1
J: TRBJ2-3

DNA: TGCGCCAGCAGCTTGACACAGGCCAACTGGGATGAGCAGTTCTTC
CDR3: CASSLTQANWDEQFF
length: 15
D: .
size: .
V: TRBV5-1
J: TRBJ2-1

DNA: TGCGCCAGCAGCTTGGTTGGTAGCGGGGGAGAGGAGACCCAGTACTTC
CDR3: CASSLVGSGGEETQYF
length: 16
D: TRBD2
size: .
V: TRBV5-1
J: TRBJ2-5